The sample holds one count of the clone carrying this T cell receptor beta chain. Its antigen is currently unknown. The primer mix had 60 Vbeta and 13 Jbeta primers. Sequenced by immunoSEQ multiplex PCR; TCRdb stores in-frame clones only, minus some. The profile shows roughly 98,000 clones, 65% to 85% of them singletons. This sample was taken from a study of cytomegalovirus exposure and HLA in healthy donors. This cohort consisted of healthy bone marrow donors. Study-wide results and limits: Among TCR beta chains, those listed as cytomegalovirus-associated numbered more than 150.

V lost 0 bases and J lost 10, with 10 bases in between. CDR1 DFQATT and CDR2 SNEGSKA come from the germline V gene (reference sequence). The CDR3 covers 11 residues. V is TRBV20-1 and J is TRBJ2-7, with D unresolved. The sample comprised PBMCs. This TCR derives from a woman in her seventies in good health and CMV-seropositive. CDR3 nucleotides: TGCAGTGCTAGAGATGCGCGTTTTCAGTACTTC. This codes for CSARDARFQYF.